What follows are 13 T cell receptor beta chains derived from one specimen sequenced in a study of T cells after yellow fever vaccination. From the 5' RACE reads, TCRdb called clonotypes with MiXCR, one entry per CDR3 protein. The repertoire holds just over 250,000 distinct CDR3 sequences, with around 4.9% as singletons. The sequencing used CD4+ T cells sorted from PBMCs, collected on the day of the yellow fever booster vaccination. These receptors all come from a man between 18 and 29 years old who received the YFV17D yellow fever vaccine.

This clonotype was detected a few times. This chain joins TRBV20-1 and TRBJ2-1; TRBD2 matches 11 bases. The V and J ends lost 5 bases and 5 bases, in that order; junction bases with no gene match: 11. Germline CDR1 is DFQATT and CDR2 is SNEGSKA (reference sequence). The CDR3 is 16 amino acids. CDR3 bases: TGCAGTGCTGGTGGTACTACTAGCGGGGGAGACAATGAGCAGTTCTTC. It is translated as CSAGGTTSGGDNEQFF.

This clonotype has only a few counts. The chain is built from TRBV25-1 and TRBJ2-1; unclear D gene. The V and J ends lost 8 bases and 7 bases respectively, with 9 bases between them. The length of the CDR3 is 11 residues. Germline V gene lookup returns CDR1 MGHDK and CDR2 SYGVNS. This CDR3 is CASGLRNEQFF. The CDR3 region has the DNA TGTGCCAGCGGCCTCCGGAATGAGCAGTTCTTC.

This chain joins TRBV20-1 and TRBJ2-7, with a possible D match to TRBD1 (6 bases). Trimming removed 6 bases at V and 5 bases at J, with 8 bases between. The V gene's germline CDR1 is DFQATT and CDR2 SNEGSKA (reference sequence). CDR3 length equals 10 residues. CDR3 sequence (DNA): TGCAGTGCCCAGGGGAACGAGCAGTACGTC. It codes for CSAQGNEQYV.

This clonotype was detected ten times or more. This chain uses TRBV30 with TRBJ2-3; unclear D gene. Trimming removed 0 bases from V and 4 bases from J, with 8 bases in between. The CDR3 runs to 13 residues. Germline CDR1 GTSNPN, CDR2 SVGIG (reference sequence). In nucleotides, the CDR3 is TGTGCCTGGAGTGTAAAGGGCGCAGATACGCAGTATTTT. Protein product: CAWSVKGADTQYF. Looking up the rest from reference TRBV30 and TRBJ2-3 gives the full variable domain: SQTIHQWPATLVQPVGSPLSLECTVEGTSNPNLYWYRQAAGRGLQLLFYSVGIGQISSEVPQNLSASRPQDRQFILSSKKLLLSDSGFYLCAWSVKGADTQYFGPGTRLTVL.

The chain couples TRBV5-1 to TRBJ2-3, with a possible D match to TRBD1 (6 bases). The CDR3 loop spans 17 amino acids. Germline lookup yields CDR1 SGHRS and CDR2 YFSETQ. The V end lost 1 base, the J end lost 2 bases, and 17 bases lay between the germline ends. The CDR3 reads CASSLRPSGQLTDTQYF. DNA of the CDR3: TGCGCCAGCAGCTTGAGACCGTCCGGACAGCTCACAGATACGCAGTATTTT.

This clonotype appeared many times. The chain links TRBV4-3 to TRBJ2-3; unclear D gene. CDR3 length: 15 amino acids. Trimming took off 0 bases at V and 4 bases at J, with 11 bases between the two ends. Looked up from germline, CDR1 is LGHNA and CDR2 is YSLEER. As DNA, the CDR3 is TGCGCCAGCAGCCAAGATCTCCTGGGATCAGATACGCAGTATTTT. Translation gives CASSQDLLGSDTQYF.

This clonotype was seen ten or more times. The chain couples TRBV28 to TRBJ2-7, with a possible D match to TRBD1 (6 bases). This CDR3 contains 13 residues. Germline V CDR1 and CDR2: MDHEN, SYDVKM. Trimming shortened V by 4 bases and J by 3 bases, and 10 bases separated the two germline ends. In DNA, the CDR3 is TGTGCCAGCAGTTCCGGACAGAGCTACGAGCAGTACGTC. Its translation is CASSSGQSYEQYV.

This sequence joins TRBV10-3 and TRBJ2-5, with 8 bases aligning to TRBD2. The CDR3 is 16 amino acids. CDR1 ENHRY and CDR2 SYGVKD come from the germline V gene. Unmatched junction bases numbered 8, after V lost 0 bases and J lost 5 bases. CDR3 loop: CAISESGTRRHETQYF. CDR3 DNA sequence: TGTGCCATCAGTGAGTCGGGGACTAGAAGACATGAGACCCAGTACTTC.

The rearrangement joins TRBV5-3 to TRBJ1-2; no reliable D call. TRBV5-3 counts as an open reading frame of uncertain function. The CDR3 has 12 amino acids. V was cut by 9 bases and J by 12 bases, with 21 bases left in between. CDR3 loop: CATLGDTPNHTF. As DNA, the CDR3 is TGTGCCACTCTGGGAGACACTCCAAACCACACCTTC.

This clonotype was seen a few times. The chain recombines TRBV5-1 with TRBJ2-3; the match to TRBD2 covers 7 bases. Looked up from germline, CDR1 is SGHRS and CDR2 is YFSETQ. The CDR3 has 14 amino acids. Trimming took 3 bases from V and 4 from J; bases not matched to a gene: 5. The CDR3 loop reads CASSSGLVSDTQYF. The CDR3 nucleotides read TGCGCCAGCAGCTCCGGACTAGTTTCAGATACGCAGTATTTT.

This chain joins TRBV4-3 and TRBJ2-1; 11 positions agree with TRBD2. V gave up 4 bases and J gave up 6 bases; unmatched junction bases: 8. From germline, CDR1 is LGHNA and CDR2 YSLEER. The CDR3 totals 16 residues. The CDR3 DNA reads TGCGCCAGCAGCCGAGAGGTACTAGCGGGGGTCAATGAGCAGTTCTTC. This sequence encodes CASSREVLAGVNEQFF.

The chain is built from TRBV10-3 and TRBJ1-3; possible D gene TRBD1, 5 bases. This CDR3 has 16 residues. The V gene lost 1 base and the J gene lost 0 bases, with 10 bases spanning the gap. CDR1 ENHRY and CDR2 SYGVKD come from the germline V gene. In DNA form, the CDR3 reads TGTGCCATCAGTGAGTGGGGACGGAGCTCTGGAAACACCATATATTTT. Translation: CAISEWGRSSGNTIYF.

This clonotype was detected only a few times. V and J are TRBV27 and TRBJ1-2; possibly TRBD1 for D (5 bases). Looked up from germline, CDR1 is MNHEY and CDR2 is SMNVEV (reference sequence). CDR3 length: 16 residues. Trimming shortened V by 7 bases and J by 1 base, and 19 bases separated the two germline ends. The CDR3 protein is CASTPSWGGGNYGYTF. CDR3 nucleotide sequence: TGTGCCAGCACCCCCTCTTGGGGGGGTGGTAACTATGGCTACACCTTC.